Below, 8 T cell receptor beta chains from the same sample are listed, as sequenced in a study of cytotoxic CD8 clonotypes in ibrutinib-treated CLL. Sequencing used immunoSEQ multiplex PCR; TCRdb keeps in-frame clones, though not all of them. The sample shows some 50,000 clones, around 55% of them seen only once. Specimen: PBMCs, collected after 24 months of ibrutinib treatment. Every receptor here comes from a human donor with chronic lymphocytic leukemia.

This chain links TRBV7-9 with TRBJ1-1, with unresolved D. CDR1 and CDR2 (germline): SEHNR, FQNEAQ (reference sequence). V was clipped by 6 bases and J by 2 bases, with 7 bases between them. There are 12 residues in the CDR3. CDR3 region: CASRGLNTEAFF. CDR3 nucleotides: TGTGCCAGCAGGGGCCTTAACACTGAAGCTTTCTTT.

The table lists this clone with a few counts. The rearrangement joins TRBV28 to TRBJ2-5, with a tentative D call TRBD2 (6 bases). V was cut by 9 bases and J by 6 bases, with 17 bases left in between. Per germline, CDR1 MDHEN and CDR2 SYDVKM. CDR3 size: 13 residues. The CDR3 DNA reads as TGTGCCAGTGTACGGGGCGCGGGGAAGACCCAGTACTTC. It translates to CASVRGAGKTQYF.

The chain uses TRBV5-1 and TRBJ2-3, with 7 positions matching TRBD2. Per the germline V gene, CDR1 is SGHRS and CDR2 is YFSETQ. This CDR3 has 15 residues. V lost 0 bases to trimming and J lost 5 bases; unmatched junction nucleotides: 6. CDR3 in amino acids: CASSLVGGPIDTQYF. The CDR3 region has the DNA TGCGCCAGCAGCTTGGTGGGAGGGCCAATAGATACGCAGTATTTT.

The chain links TRBV27 to TRBJ1-3, with D tentatively TRBD1 (5 bases). Trimming removed 1 base from V and 0 bases from J, with 19 bases in between. The CDR3 is 19 amino acids. The germline gives CDR1 MNHEY, CDR2 SMNVEV (reference sequence). CDR3 DNA sequence: TGTGCCAGCAGTTTATATTCGCCTAGGCCAGGACACTCTGGAAACACCATATATTTT. The encoded protein is CASSLYSPRPGHSGNTIYF.

This chain links TRBV15 with TRBJ2-1, with TRBD1 as a possible D gene (5 bases). The V end was cut by 0 bases, the J end by 6 bases, with 9 bases between. The CDR3 loop spans 14 amino acids. CDR1 LNHNV and CDR2 YYDKDF come from the germline V gene (reference sequence). The CDR3 sequence: CATSRERGFNEQFF. Written as DNA, the CDR3 is TGTGCCACCAGCAGAGAAAGGGGCTTCAATGAGCAGTTCTTC.

The V and J genes are TRBV30 and TRBJ1-1; no firm D call. The CDR3 has 13 amino acids. The V end lost 1 base, the J end lost 1 base, and 7 bases lay between the germline ends. Germline V gene data show CDR1 as GTSNPN and CDR2 as SVGIG (reference sequence). Here the CDR3 reads CAWSGRGNTEAFF. The CDR3 bases are TGTGCCTGGAGTGGGCGCGGGAACACTGAAGCTTTCTTT.

Notes on this clone: In the same sample, other DNA sequences code for this CDR3. The CDR3 loop reads CASRTGNQPQHF. CDR3 DNA sequence: TGTGCCAGCAGGACAGGCAATCAGCCCCAGCATTTT. The rearrangement joins TRBV6-5 to TRBJ1-5, with D possibly matching TRBD1 (5 bases). This CDR3 spans 12 amino acids. Per the germline V gene, CDR1 is MNHEY and CDR2 is SVGAGI. Trimming stripped 6 bases from V and 2 bases from J, with 5 bases between.

By share of the sample, this clone is medium-sized. The chain recombines TRBV19 with TRBJ2-1; 7 positions agree with TRBD2. Germline V gives CDR1 LNHDA, CDR2 SQIVND (reference sequence). The CDR3 has 13 amino acids. The V and J ends lost 10 bases and 6 bases, in that order; junction bases with no gene match: 9. In DNA form, the CDR3 reads TGTGCCACGGCGGTCCCGGGGGGCAATGAGCAGTTCTTC. Its translation is CATAVPGGNEQFF. The whole variable domain, filled in from reference TRBV19 and TRBJ2-1, reads DGGITQSPKYLFRKEGQNVTLSCEQNLNHDAMYWYRQDPGQGLRLIYYSQIVNDFQKGDIAEGYSVSREKKESFPLTVTSAQKNPTAFYLCATAVPGGNEQFFGPGTRLTVL.